Presented here are 6 T cell receptor beta chains from one specimen sequenced in a study of OX40 agonist ivuxolimab in advanced cancers. Sequenced by immunoSEQ multiplex PCR; TCRdb stores in-frame clones only, minus some. The data contain some 83,000 clones, approximately 86% of them singletons. The sequencing used CD4+ or CD8+ T cells sorted from blood, collected in a trial of the OX40 agonist ivuxolimab. The receptors shown here come from an adult with an advanced solid tumor such as melanoma, head and neck, liver or kidney cancer.

In this sample, this clone turned up once. V usage is TRBV19 and J usage is TRBJ2-3, with D perhaps matching TRBD2 (5 bases). The V and J ends lost 1 base and 1 base respectively, with 15 bases between them. CDR3 length: 17 amino acids. The V gene's germline CDR1 is LNHDA and CDR2 SQIVND (reference sequence). The CDR3 DNA is TGTGCCAGTAGTATAGTCCCCAGAGGACTCCGCACAGATACGCAGTATTTT. Residues: CASSIVPRGLRTDTQYF.

The chain employs TRBV6-5 and TRBJ2-3, with TRBD2 identical over 10 bases. V lost 7 bases to trimming and J lost 9 bases; unmatched junction nucleotides: 4. The V gene's germline CDR1 is MNHEY and CDR2 SVGAGI. The CDR3 consists of 12 residues. The CDR3 bases are TGTGCCAGCAAGCGGGAGGGGGGGACGCAGTATTTT. It codes for CASKREGGTQYF.

This chain connects TRBV7-2 to TRBJ2-4; D is unresolved. V dropped 2 bases and J dropped 1 base, with 6 bases sitting between them. The CDR3 sequence is 14 residues long. Germline lookup yields CDR1 SGHTA and CDR2 FQGNSA. CDR3 amino acids: CASSLPPAKNIQYF. DNA of the CDR3: TGTGCCAGCAGCTTACCCCCGGCCAAAAACATTCAGTACTTC. Full variable domain (rest looked up from reference TRBV7-2 and TRBJ2-4): GAGVSQSPSNKVTEKGKDVELRCDPISGHTALYWYRQSLGQGLEFLIYFQGNSAPDKSGLPSDRFSAERTGGSVSTLTIQRTQQEDSAVYLCASSLPPAKNIQYFGAGTRLSVL.

V usage is TRBV27 and J usage is TRBJ2-7; D ambiguous. Germline V gene data show CDR1 as MNHEY and CDR2 as SMNVEV (reference sequence). Trimming took 5 bases from V and 4 from J, leaving 12 bases between them. The CDR3 is 13 residues long. The CDR3 reads CASSRHSDYEQYF. The CDR3 DNA reads as TGTGCCAGCAGTCGACATAGTGATTACGAGCAGTACTTC.

The chain recombines TRBV13 with TRBJ2-7; 8 bases align to TRBD1. CDR1 is PRHDT, CDR2 FYEKMQ, per germline (reference sequence). V shed 5 bases and J 0 bases; nucleotides not matched to a gene: 6. The CDR3 consists of 15 residues. The CDR3: CASSKPGTGSYEQYF. The CDR3 coding sequence is TGTGCCAGCAGCAAACCCGGGACAGGCTCCTACGAGCAGTACTTC.

This chain joins TRBV15 and TRBJ1-6, with D uncertain. Trimming pared 7 bases from V and 2 bases from J, leaving 9 bases between. Per germline, CDR1 LNHNV and CDR2 YYDKDF (reference sequence). The CDR3 length is 14 residues. This CDR3 is CATKDLTYNSPLHF. CDR3 in DNA: TGTGCCACCAAGGACCTGACCTATAATTCACCCCTCCACTTT. The variable domain in full, completed from reference TRBV15 and TRBJ1-6, reads DAMVIQNPRYQVTQFGKPVTLSCSQTLNHNVMYWYQQKSSQAPKLLFHYYDKDFNNEADTPDNFQSRRPNTSFCFLDIRSPGLGDTAMYLCATKDLTYNSPLHFGNGTRLTVT.